A selection of T cell receptor beta chains follows, all from one sample in a study of blood T cell repertoires in COVID-19. Sequencing used immunoSEQ multiplex PCR; TCRdb keeps in-frame clones, though not all of them. The table has more than 45,000 clones, more than 80% seen once. Sequences were obtained from peripheral blood. Receptors originate from a man in his sixties with acute or convalescent COVID-19. CDR3s leave out the opening cysteine and the closing phenylalanine or tryptophan. A D gene is named only where the DNA matches it firmly.

d_gene: .; j_gene: TRBJ1-6; v_gene: TRBV30; CDR3aa: AWSVPHSSYNSPLH
d_gene: .; j_gene: TRBJ2-5; v_gene: TRBV7-8; CDR3aa: ASSEKRGLGETQY
d_gene: .; j_gene: TRBJ2-7; v_gene: TRBV5-1; CDR3aa: ASSLGPAERSYEQY
d_gene: .; j_gene: TRBJ1-1; v_gene: TRBV18; CDR3aa: ASSGRGNTEAF
d_gene: TRBD2; j_gene: TRBJ2-7; v_gene: TRBV7-9; CDR3aa: ASSPNFGGVGVAYEQY
d_gene: .; j_gene: TRBJ1-1; v_gene: TRBV6-5; CDR3aa: ASSYFDSVDTEAF
d_gene: TRBD1; j_gene: TRBJ1-4; v_gene: TRBV28; CDR3aa: ASSWGGQGLKLF
d_gene: .; j_gene: TRBJ1-4; v_gene: TRBV28; CDR3aa: ASMTDGGRGKLF
d_gene: TRBD1; j_gene: TRBJ1-5; v_gene: TRBV2; CDR3aa: ASNSGRTGPTGPQH
d_gene: .; j_gene: TRBJ2-5; v_gene: TRBV7-9; CDR3aa: ASSRAEGGETQY
d_gene: TRBD1; j_gene: TRBJ2-5; v_gene: TRBV5-1; CDR3aa: ASSADRVRETQY
d_gene: TRBD2; j_gene: TRBJ2-3; v_gene: TRBV9; CDR3aa: ASSGASGSLGTDTQY
d_gene: .; j_gene: TRBJ2-4; v_gene: TRBV6-5; CDR3aa: ASSRPKNIQY
d_gene: TRBD1; j_gene: TRBJ1-3; v_gene: TRBV6-5; CDR3aa: ASGQGANTIY
d_gene: TRBD2; j_gene: TRBJ2-1; v_gene: TRBV19; CDR3aa: ASWASGTYNEQF
d_gene: TRBD1; j_gene: TRBJ2-7; v_gene: TRBV5-1; CDR3aa: ASSTGTGSYEQY
d_gene: .; j_gene: TRBJ2-1; v_gene: TRBV7-6; CDR3aa: ASSPGTGTYNEQF
d_gene: .; j_gene: TRBJ1-3; v_gene: TRBV2; CDR3aa: ASTRRGSGNTIY
d_gene: TRBD2; j_gene: TRBJ2-1; v_gene: TRBV5-4; CDR3aa: ASSPWASGRYEQF
d_gene: TRBD2; j_gene: TRBJ2-1; v_gene: TRBV4-3; CDR3aa: ASSQETSGAPYNEQF
d_gene: .; j_gene: TRBJ2-7; v_gene: TRBV11-2; CDR3aa: ASSFAGDRYEQY
d_gene: TRBD1; j_gene: TRBJ1-5; v_gene: TRBV6-5; CDR3aa: ASTDGGQDQPQH
d_gene: TRBD2; j_gene: TRBJ2-7; v_gene: TRBV7-8; CDR3aa: ASSLSLAAQQY
d_gene: TRBD2; j_gene: TRBJ2-6; v_gene: TRBV4-1; CDR3aa: ASSPLLASSHAGANVLT
d_gene: TRBD1; j_gene: TRBJ1-1; v_gene: TRBV30; CDR3aa: AWSDLRGQSTEAF
d_gene: TRBD1; j_gene: TRBJ1-4; v_gene: TRBV15; CDR3aa: ATSRGLRQGNEKLF
d_gene: TRBD1; j_gene: TRBJ2-5; v_gene: TRBV5-4; CDR3aa: ASSRPTGETQY
d_gene: TRBD2; j_gene: TRBJ2-3; v_gene: TRBV27; CDR3aa: ASSFRGTSGSTDTQY
d_gene: .; j_gene: TRBJ2-6; v_gene: TRBV9; CDR3aa: ASSVVSSNRVISGANVLT
d_gene: .; j_gene: TRBJ1-5; v_gene: TRBV6-2/TRBV6-3; CDR3aa: ASSYSTGDGLANQPQH
d_gene: TRBD1; j_gene: TRBJ1-2; v_gene: TRBV19; CDR3aa: ASRQGTNNYGYT
d_gene: .; j_gene: TRBJ2-6; v_gene: TRBV7-3; CDR3aa: ASSLRAPRSGANVLT
d_gene: .; j_gene: TRBJ1-3; v_gene: TRBV14; CDR3aa: ASSAYSGLSGNTIY
d_gene: .; j_gene: TRBJ2-7; v_gene: TRBV14; CDR3aa: ASSQDWGPMVEQY
d_gene: TRBD1; j_gene: TRBJ2-7; v_gene: TRBV7-2; CDR3aa: ASSLGSSGTDSYEQY
d_gene: .; j_gene: TRBJ1-6; v_gene: TRBV19; CDR3aa: ASSAKGSQGSPLH
d_gene: TRBD1; j_gene: TRBJ1-5; v_gene: TRBV30; CDR3aa: AWSQGERQPQH
d_gene: .; j_gene: TRBJ2-7; v_gene: TRBV28; CDR3aa: ASSLPGPYEQY
d_gene: TRBD1; j_gene: TRBJ1-6; v_gene: TRBV7-8; CDR3aa: ASSARQGGNSPLH
d_gene: .; j_gene: TRBJ1-1; v_gene: TRBV7-2; CDR3aa: ASGLIGGTEAF
d_gene: .; j_gene: TRBJ2-5; v_gene: TRBV5-1; CDR3aa: ASSPGRGLQETQY
d_gene: .; j_gene: TRBJ2-5; v_gene: TRBV25-1; CDR3aa: ASSELTGLQETQY